The 5 T cell receptor beta chains given below trace back to one sample, sequenced in a study of cytomegalovirus exposure and HLA in healthy donors. In the PCR, 60 Vbeta and 13 Jbeta primers were used. The data were produced by immunoSEQ multiplex PCR, yet TCRdb's version contains in-frame clones alone and is incomplete. The sample carries 130,000 or so clones, 75% recorded once. The sequencing sample was made of PBMCs. The receptor set was obtained from a man aged 25 to 45 in good health and CMV-seronegative.

This chain links TRBV19 with TRBJ2-1; TRBD1 agrees at 7 bases. The CDR3 spans 13 residues. The V gene end was trimmed by 6 bases and the J gene end by 9 bases; junction bases not matched to a gene: 8. Looked up from germline, CDR1 is LNHDA and CDR2 is SQIVND (reference sequence). CDR3: CASRGTGEGEQFF. For the CDR3, the DNA is TGTGCCAGTAGAGGAACAGGGGAAGGTGAGCAGTTCTTC.

The chain employs TRBV29-1 and TRBJ1-1; maybe TRBD1 (6 bases). Germline-derived CDR1 and CDR2 are SQVTM and ANQGSEA. This CDR3 comprises 16 residues. The V and J ends lost 0 bases and 1 base respectively, with 15 bases between them. CDR3 in amino acids: CSVEDVKGEWNTEAFF. DNA of the CDR3: TGCAGCGTTGAAGATGTAAAGGGGGAATGGAACACTGAAGCTTTCTTT.

J is TRBJ2-1 and V is TRBV6-5; 7 bases agree with TRBD1. The CDR3 spans 15 residues. The germline CDR1 and CDR2 sequences are MNHEY and SVGAGI. Losses at the gene ends were 5 bases for V and 3 bases for J; bases not matched to a gene: 7. CDR3 protein: CASSTRDSGYNEQFF. The CDR3 DNA sequence: TGTGCCAGCAGTACCCGGGACAGCGGCTACAATGAGCAGTTCTTC.

This clone was observed a single time. The CDR3 DNA reads as TGCGCCGACTGCGGGGGCTGCGGGAGGCCACCCTACGAGCAGTACTTC. Translated, it gives CADCGGCGRPPYEQYF. J is TRBJ2-7 and V is TRBV23-1; 8 positions agree with TRBD2. TRBV23-1 is treated as an ORF (open reading frame) with a function not yet certain. V trimming: 11 bases; J trimming: 2 bases; junction bases outside the gene matches: 17. This CDR3 region has 16 residues.

J is TRBJ2-3 and V is TRBV15; D possibly corresponds to TRBD2 (6 bases). Trimming stripped 0 bases from V and 2 bases from J, with 15 bases between. The CDR3 sequence is 17 residues long. Germline CDR1 LNHNV, CDR2 YYDKDF (reference sequence). The DNA for the CDR3 is TGTGCCACCAGCAGAGATCTTGGGCGGGGAGCCACAGATACGCAGTATTTT. Encoded protein: CATSRDLGRGATDTQYF.